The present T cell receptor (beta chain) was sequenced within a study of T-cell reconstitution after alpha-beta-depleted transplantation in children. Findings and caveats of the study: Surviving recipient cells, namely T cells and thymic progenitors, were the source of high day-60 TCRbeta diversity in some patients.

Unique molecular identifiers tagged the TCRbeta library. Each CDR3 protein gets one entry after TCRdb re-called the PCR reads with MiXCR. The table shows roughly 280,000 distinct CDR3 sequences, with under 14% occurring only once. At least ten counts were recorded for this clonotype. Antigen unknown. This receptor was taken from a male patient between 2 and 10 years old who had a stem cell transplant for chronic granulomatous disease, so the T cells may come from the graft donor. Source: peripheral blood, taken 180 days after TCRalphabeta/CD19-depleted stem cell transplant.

CDR3: CASRPSSRGDNEQFF. The CDR3 region has the DNA TGTGCCAGCAGGCCTAGTTCACGTGGGGACAATGAGCAGTTCTTC. The V gene is TRBV7-2, the J gene TRBJ2-1, with D unresolved. The CDR3 loop spans 15 amino acids. Per the germline V gene, CDR1 is SGHTA and CDR2 is FQGNSA. The V gene lost 6 bases and the J gene lost 5 bases, with 17 bases spanning the gap.